These T cell receptor beta chains were read from a single sample in a study of T cells in Graves' hyperthyroidism and ophthalmopathy. MiXCR, applied by TCRdb to the multiplex PCR reads, yields one record per CDR3 protein. The sample lists hundreds of thousands of distinct CDR3 sequences; over 35% were seen once. Sequencing was performed on blood. The receptors derive from a woman aged 40 to 55 with Graves' hyperthyroidism. Both conserved end residues are part of each CDR3. The D gene is left open where the match is weak. Size is stated for part of the rows, as once, few or many counts, or as a class when the clone is expanded.

abundance	d_gene	len	v_gene	j_gene	CDR3nt	CDR3aa
many	TRBD1	14	TRBV19	TRBJ2-7	TGTGCCAGTAGTAGGGAGACAGGGGGTTACGAGCAGTACTTC	CASSRETGGYEQYF
many	-	14	TRBV7-2	TRBJ1-2	TGTGCCAGCAGTAAAGACCGACGCCCCTATGGCTACACCTTC	CASSKDRRPYGYTF
few	-	13	TRBV20-1	TRBJ1-3	TGCAGTGCGGGTGCGGGCTCTGGAAACACCATATATTTT	CSAGAGSGNTIYF
few	-	16	TRBV11-1	TRBJ1-1	TGTGCCAGCAGCGCCCGAACAGGCTTAGGCCACACTGAAGCTTTCTTT	CASSARTGLGHTEAFF
-	-	14	TRBV29-1	TRBJ2-7	TGCAGCGTTGAAGATTTTGGGGAAACGGATACGCAGTACTTC	CSVEDFGETDTQYF
-	-	15	TRBV7-2	TRBJ2-7	TGTGCCAGCAGCTTAGTAACAGGAGGGACCTACGAGCAGTACTTC	CASSLVTGGTYEQYF
once	-	17	TRBV10-3	TRBJ2-7	TGTGCCATCAGTGGGGGGGGGGCTAGCGGAGGGACCTACGAGCAGTACTTC	CAISGGGASGGTYEQYF
-	-	13	TRBV6-1	TRBJ1-2	TGTGCCAGCAGACCTAAACAGGGTCAGGGCTACACCTTC	CASRPKQGQGYTF
-	-	14	TRBV12-3/TRBV12-4	TRBJ1-2	TGTGCCAGCAGTTTCATCCACGAACGCTATGGCTACACCTTC	CASSFIHERYGYTF
many	TRBD1	14	TRBV9	TRBJ1-5	TGTGCCAGCAACAGGGGTTTATCTAATCAGCCCCAGCATTTT	CASNRGLSNQPQHF
many	-	16	TRBV10-3	TRBJ1-6	TGTGCCATCACTAGGGACAAGAGCTCCTATAATTCACCCCTCCACTTT	CAITRDKSSYNSPLHF
-	-	19	TRBV11-1	TRBJ1-4	TGTGCCAGCAGCTTACGGGGTATGGCACGGACTCCAACTAATGAAAAACTGTTTTTT	CASSLRGMARTPTNEKLFF
-	-	19	TRBV19	TRBJ1-4	TGTGCCAGTAGTCTCAGGGTGAGAGGGAAAGTCACCGAATGGGAAAAACTGTTTTTT	CASSLRVRGKVTEWEKLFF
-	TRBD2	13	TRBV11-2	TRBJ2-2	TGTGCCAGCAGCTTTGGGACTAGCGGGGAGCTGTTTTTT	CASSFGTSGELFF
many	TRBD1	14	TRBV5-6	TRBJ1-5	TGTGCCAGCAGCAGGACAGGGATCTATCAGCCCCAGCATTTT	CASSRTGIYQPQHF
few	-	16	TRBV6-1	TRBJ1-1	TGTGCCAGCAGTTACTCGAGGGCCCGAATAAACACTGAAGCTTTCTTT	CASSYSRARINTEAFF
-	TRBD1	15	TRBV10-3	TRBJ1-4	TGTGCCATCAGCTCCGGGACAGAATCTAATGAAAAACTGTTTTTT	CAISSGTESNEKLFF
-	-	14	TRBV10-3	TRBJ2-2	TGTGCCAGCAGTCGTCACAGGGAGGGCGGGGAGCTGTTTTTT	CASSRHREGGELFF
few	TRBD2	14	TRBV28	TRBJ2-7	TGTGCCAGCAGCCGACTAGCGGGAATATACGAGCAGTACTTC	CASSRLAGIYEQYF
few	-	13	TRBV20-1	TRBJ2-7	TGCAGTGCTAGAGATCCCCCAGGAAGTGAGCAGTACTTC	CSARDPPGSEQYF
-	TRBD1	13	TRBV7-9	TRBJ2-5	TGTGCCAGCAGTCTCGGGACAGCAGAGACCCAGTACTTC	CASSLGTAETQYF
few	-	15	TRBV12-3/TRBV12-4	TRBJ2-5	TGTGCCAGCAGTCCTAGTCGGGGGAACCAAGAGACCCAGTACTTC	CASSPSRGNQETQYF
few	-	13	TRBV6-6	TRBJ1-2	TGTGCCGGCAGTAAGGACGGTTCCTATGGCTACACCTTC	CAGSKDGSYGYTF
-	-	15	TRBV7-9	TRBJ2-7	TGTGCCAGCAGCTTAGAAGGGGGGCCTGACTGCGAGCAGTACTTC	CASSLEGGPDCEQYF
many	TRBD2	15	TRBV20-1	TRBJ2-5	TGCAGTGCTAAGGATCCTAGCGGGAGGTGGGAGACCCAGTACTTC	CSAKDPSGRWETQYF
-	-	13	TRBV7-9	TRBJ2-2	TGTGCCAGCAGCTTAGGTAACGCCGGGGAGCTGTTTTTT	CASSLGNAGELFF
-	TRBD1	15	TRBV24-1	TRBJ1-5	TGTGCCACCAGTGATTCGCAGGGGGTCAGTCAGCCCCAGCATTTT	CATSDSQGVSQPQHF
-	-	14	TRBV6-5	TRBJ2-5	TGTGCCAGCAGCCAACCAGGCGTTTGGGAGACCCAGTACTTC	CASSQPGVWETQYF
-	-	11	TRBV7-2	TRBJ2-7	TGTGCCAGCAGGTCCTTAGATACGCAGTACTTC	CASRSLDTQYF
-	-	12	TRBV5-4	TRBJ1-2	TGTGCCAGCAGCTGGAGACAAGATGGCTACACCTTC	CASSWRQDGYTF
-	TRBD1	15	TRBV19	TRBJ1-1	TGTGCCAGTAGTACCCCACAGGGGGCCTCCACTGAAGCTTTCTTT	CASSTPQGASTEAFF
-	-	15	TRBV5-6	TRBJ1-5	TGCGCCAGCAGCCCGCCGACAGCCAGCAATCAGCCCCAGCATTTT	CASSPPTASNQPQHF
-	TRBD1	17	TRBV5-1	TRBJ1-2	TGCGCCAGCAGCTTGGCGGCAGGGGGAAGCGCGGGAATTGGCTACACCTTC	CASSLAAGGSAGIGYTF
once	-	14	TRBV25-1	TRBJ2-7	TGTGCCAGCAGTCCCCAGACCGAGGTTCACGAGCAGTACTTC	CASSPQTEVHEQYF
-	-	15	TRBV2	TRBJ2-7	TGTGCCAGCACCTCGACGCGGGCCCTCTCCTACGAGCAGTACTTC	CASTSTRALSYEQYF
-	-	14	TRBV7-2	TRBJ2-3	TGTGCCAGCAGCTCTAGGTTGCCCACAGATACGCAGTATTTT	CASSSRLPTDTQYF
many	-	13	TRBV7-9	TRBJ2-7	TGTGCCAGCAGCTATCAGGTCTCCTACGAGCAGTACTTC	CASSYQVSYEQYF
-	TRBD1	15	TRBV19	TRBJ1-5	TGTGCCAGTAGTGGCGGGACAGTGATCCAAGAGACCCAGCATTTT	CASSGGTVIQETQHF
-	-	13	TRBV6-1	TRBJ1-1	TGTGCCAGCAGGCGCCTGGAGAACACTGAAGCTTTCTTT	CASRRLENTEAFF
-	-	13	TRBV19	TRBJ2-3	TGTGCCAGTAGCCCCCGGCCCGGAGATACGCAGTATTTT	CASSPRPGDTQYF
many	-	12	TRBV19	TRBJ2-7	TGTGCCAGTAGGAGTAGCGGCTACGAGCAGTACTTC	CASRSSGYEQYF
many	-	14	TRBV2	TRBJ2-6	TGTGCCAGCAGGGGGGACGATGGGGCCAACGTCCTGACTTTC	CASRGDDGANVLTF
-	-	15	TRBV19	TRBJ1-1	TGTGCCAGTAGTTACAGCGAAAAGGGAATCCCTGAAGCTTTCTTT	CASSYSEKGIPEAFF
-	TRBD1	15	TRBV10-3	TRBJ2-2	TGTGCCACCAGTGACCCGATGGACAGGGACGGGGAGCTGTTTTTT	CATSDPMDRDGELFF
many	TRBD1	15	TRBV20-1	TRBJ1-2	TGCAGTGCTAGAGATCATCGGACAGGGGATGTTGGCTACACCTTC	CSARDHRTGDVGYTF
-	TRBD1	14	TRBV12-3/TRBV12-4	TRBJ1-4	TGTGCCAGCACCCGGGACAGGTGGGATGAAAAACTGTTTTTT	CASTRDRWDEKLFF
many	-	12	TRBV10-1	TRBJ1-1	TGCGCCAGCAGTGAGGGCAGCACTGAAGCTTTCTTT	CASSEGSTEAFF
-	-	14	TRBV7-2	TRBJ2-7	TGTGCCAGCAGCCTCTTGCCGGGAGTCGACGAGCAGTACTTC	CASSLLPGVDEQYF
many	-	15	TRBV19	TRBJ1-1	TGTGCCAGTAGCCCGGGGCGGTGGATGAACACTGAAGCTTTCTTT	CASSPGRWMNTEAFF
few	-	15	TRBV6-5	TRBJ1-5	TGTGCCAGCAACAACAGGGCCGTTAGCAATCAGCCCCAGCATTTT	CASNNRAVSNQPQHF
-	-	10	TRBV20-1	TRBJ2-3	TGCAGTGCCCTCAGAAGTACGCAGTATTTT	CSALRSTQYF
-	TRBD1	18	TRBV25-1	TRBJ1-4	TGTGCCAGCAGTGATCTGGGACAGGGGGTGGATCCTAATGAAAAACTGTTTTTT	CASSDLGQGVDPNEKLFF
many	TRBD2	16	TRBV7-2	TRBJ2-6	TGTGCCAGCAGCTTACGGACTAGCTCTGGGGCCAACGTCCTGACTTTC	CASSLRTSSGANVLTF
few	-	13	TRBV19	TRBJ1-2	TGTGCCAGTACCCCTTTAGGAGGGGCTGGCTACACCTTC	CASTPLGGAGYTF
few	-	13	TRBV20-1	TRBJ1-1	TGCAGTGCTAGAGATCTAGGGAACACTGAAGCTTTCTTT	CSARDLGNTEAFF
few	-	15	TRBV4-3	TRBJ1-1	TGCGCCAGCAGCCTCTATTTTGGGGCGAACACTGAAGCTTTCTTT	CASSLYFGANTEAFF